This TCR beta chain was identified in a study of early T cells in non-severe SARS-CoV-2 infection (dated by TCRdb to the early 2020s). Regarding the complete study: Because TCR sequencing relied on bulk RNA taken from unsorted whole blood, pairing of alpha and beta chains was not possible. Summary of the overall study and its limitations: VDJdb matching was skewed toward anti-spike CD8 responses and likely underestimated virus-specific expansions by missing private and CD4 specificities.

As concerns this clonotype: Its antigen has not been determined. Base quality data are lacking; no much larger clone is found one base away.

Spanning cysteine to phenylalanine, the CDR3 consists of 15 amino acids. The kept DNA is CDR3 alone, 45 bases in frame from the first base. Between the V and J ends, shortened by 3 bases and 4 bases respectively, the junction contains 14 bases. Via the germline V gene, CDR1 is SGHRS and CDR2 YFSETQ. The study was a case-control design nested within a healthcare worker cohort in London, UK, with weekly nasopharyngeal swab PCR tests and blood sampling. Healthcare workers were enrolled in the week of the UK lockdown, from 23 to 31 March 2020, and were followed every week for up to about 15 weeks. The library came from 5' RACE. Sequenced using a NextSeq 500. Unique molecular identifiers were attached to individual cDNA molecules in the TCR library protocol so that sequencing error and PCR bias could be corrected. Both TCR alpha and beta chains were sequenced, and tight co-correlation was observed between alpha and beta sequence abundances in each sample. Processing in the source paper ran as follows. V gene, J gene and CDR3 annotation of TCR sequences was performed with Decombinator V4. TCRs were defined as expanded if a significant change between any two time points was detected under a Poisson model with p below 0.0001. TCR abundances were normalised to the total number of TCRs sequenced per sample and were expressed as counts per million. MAIT TCRs were defined by TRAV1-2 paired with TRAJ12, TRAJ20 or TRAJ33, and iNKT TCRs by TRAV10 paired with TRAJ18. VDJdb, accessed 1 November 2021, was searched for CMV, EBV and SARS-CoV-2 annotated TCRs, excluding TCRs annotated for multiple antigens. The public reads were run again by TCRdb, first through fastp at Q25 and then through MiXCR, and only productive beta chains were kept. Entries are consolidated by CDR3 protein sequence, retaining the most common genes and DNA. The V and J calls and clone size are TCRdb's, not the authors'. The sample table records about 98,000 distinct CDR3 sequences; around 14% of these occur just once. The top ten clonotypes cover about 6.7% of the sample.

The sequencing sample was made of whole blood. The receptor chain draws on TRBV5-1 and TRBJ1-3; there is no confident call for the D gene. The sequence was obtained from an adult who was a healthcare worker with PCR-confirmed SARS-CoV-2 infection or an uninfected control (not recorded which). The CDR3 region has the sequence CASSWSGDFGNTIYF. The nucleotide sequence reads TGCGCCAGCAGCTGGAGTGGGGATTTCGGAAACACCATATATTTT.